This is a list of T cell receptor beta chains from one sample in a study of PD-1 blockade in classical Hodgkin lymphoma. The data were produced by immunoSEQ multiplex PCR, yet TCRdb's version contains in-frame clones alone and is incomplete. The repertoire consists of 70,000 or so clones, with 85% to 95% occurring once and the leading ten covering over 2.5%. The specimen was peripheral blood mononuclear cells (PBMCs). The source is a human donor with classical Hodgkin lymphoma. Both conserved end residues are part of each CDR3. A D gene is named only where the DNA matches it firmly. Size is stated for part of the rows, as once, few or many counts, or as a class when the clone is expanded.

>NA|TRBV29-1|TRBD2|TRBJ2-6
CSVGPVRPRGGLGSGANVLTF
TGCAGCGTTGGCCCGGTGCGACCTCGGGGGGGTCTGGGCTCTGGGGCCAACGTCCTGACTTTC
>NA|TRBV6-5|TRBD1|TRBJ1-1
CASSYHPTGVLTEAFF
TGTGCCAGCAGTTACCATCCAACAGGGGTTCTCACTGAAGCTTTCTTT
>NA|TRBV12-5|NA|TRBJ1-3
CASGNGQGNGNTIYF
TGTGCTAGTGGAAATGGGCAGGGCAATGGAAACACCATATATTTT
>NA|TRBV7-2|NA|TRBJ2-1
CASSLAAIYNEQFF
TGTGCCAGCAGCTTAGCGGCTATATACAATGAGCAGTTCTTC
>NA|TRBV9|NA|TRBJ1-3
CASSANYQGPGNTIYF
TGTGCCAGCAGCGCTAATTATCAGGGGCCTGGAAACACCATATATTTT
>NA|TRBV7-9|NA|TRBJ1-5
CASSLDAVDQPQHF
TGTGCCAGCAGCTTAGACGCGGTGGACCAGCCCCAGCATTTT
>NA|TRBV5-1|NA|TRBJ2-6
CASFAGTAGANVLTF
TGCGCCAGCTTCGCAGGGACGGCTGGGGCCAACGTCCTGACTTTC
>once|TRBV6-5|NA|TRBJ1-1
CASTGRPNTEAFF
TGTGCCAGCACGGGAAGACCGAACACTGAAGCTTTCTTT
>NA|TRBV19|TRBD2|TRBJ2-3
CASSLPTSGVSTDTQYF
TGTGCCAGTAGCCTCCCCACTAGCGGGGTTAGCACAGATACGCAGTATTTT
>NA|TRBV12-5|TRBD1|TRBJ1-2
CASGPTGATYNYGYTF
TGTGCTAGTGGACCCACAGGGGCGACTTATAACTATGGCTACACCTTC
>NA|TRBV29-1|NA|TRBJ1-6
CSVRTGRNSPLHF
TGCAGCGTGCGGACGGGGAGGAATTCACCCCTCCACTTT